This is a list of T cell receptor beta chains from one sample in a study of beta chain features in type 1 diabetes. The assay was immunoSEQ multiplex PCR, and TCRdb's table has in-frame clones only and misses some. There are 100,000 to 150,000 clones in the sample; approximately 10% occur only once, and 0.7% to 0.85% lies in the top ten. Sequenced sample: central memory CD4+ T cells from blood. The receptors derive from a man aged 30 to 45 with type 1 diabetes. CDR3s leave out the opening cysteine and the closing phenylalanine or tryptophan.

>TRBV7-2|TRBJ2-3
ASSFNTGNSDTQY
>TRBV18|TRBJ2-6
ASSSSGSGANVLT
>TRBV20-1|TRBJ2-1
SATQGHGQF
>TRBV5-1|TRBJ2-2
ASSLAGTNTGELF
>TRBV10-3|TRBJ1-2
AISEFLTGQDYYGYT
>TRBV7-9|TRBJ1-1
ASSTPGQREAF
>TRBV18|TRBJ1-1
ASSPAEATEAF
>TRBV30|TRBJ1-5
AWSVLSNQPQH
>TRBV29-1|TRBJ2-5
SVDGTSGHQETQY
>TRBV5-1|TRBJ2-7
ASSYSRTGGFYEQY
>TRBV28|TRBJ2-5
ASSPAGTGLGTQY
>TRBV9|TRBJ2-3
ASSVREDTQY
>TRBV4-2|TRBJ1-5
ASSHGQGIDQPQH
>TRBV27|TRBJ1-1
ASSSADRLYTEAF
>TRBV19|TRBJ1-2
ASSRRDSWGYT
>TRBV28|TRBJ2-7
ASSSPGGQGTYEQY
>TRBV20-1|TRBJ1-2
SATNDRGYT
>TRBV25-1|TRBJ2-1
ASSSLTSSYNEQF
>TRBV7-3|TRBJ1-1
ASSPAEYTEAF
>TRBV18|TRBJ2-5
ASSSSGNQETQY
>TRBV6-1|TRBJ2-3
ASSMGQGSGKTQY
>TRBV5-1|TRBJ2-2
ASGTGAVAGELF
>TRBV9|TRBJ2-2
ASSVGGQGPGELF
>TRBV9|TRBJ2-3
ASSVDGPSDTQY
>TRBV7-2|TRBJ2-3
ASSLIGGGALDTQY
>TRBV2|TRBJ2-7
ASKDRGNEQY
>TRBV9|TRBJ2-5
ASSEGEETQY
>TRBV28|TRBJ2-7
ASSSALRVDSDEQY
>TRBV18|TRBJ2-7
ASSPGGGGEQY
>TRBV9|TRBJ2-7
ASSEGAGGLYEQY
>TRBV28|TRBJ2-7
ASSFQDRSSFRY
>TRBV29-1|TRBJ1-2
SADTDRSYGYT
>TRBV29-1|TRBJ2-7
STRTGDEQY
>TRBV9|TRBJ1-6
ASSESGTANSPLH
>TRBV1|TRBJ2-7
TSSQEGRLAYEQY
>TRBV29-1|TRBJ2-7
SAAGSGTGVYEQY
>TRBV6-6|TRBJ2-1
ASSKWDRGNEQF
>TRBV7-9|TRBJ2-7
ASSYQGEQY
>TRBV7-2|TRBJ2-7
ASSPDYGGQY
>TRBV2|TRBJ2-5
ASSEYRGETQY
>TRBV29-1|TRBJ2-7
SAGTHSYEQY
>TRBV29-1|TRBJ2-7
SVRDRRKQY
>TRBV15|TRBJ2-1
ATSKDISSYNEQF
>TRBV18|TRBJ1-5
ASSTDSNQPQH
>TRBV29-1|TRBJ2-2
SVSRQVANTGELF
>TRBV4-1|TRBJ2-6
ASSHPAEGANVLT
>TRBV7-2|TRBJ2-5
ASSLTGGETQY
>TRBV10-3|TRBJ2-7
AISDIRVTYEQY
>TRBV4-1|TRBJ2-7
ASSQLLPSAGEGYEQY
>TRBV9|TRBJ1-2
ASSPPGGQGNYGYT
>TRBV7-2|TRBJ2-1
ASSPTRGSNEQF
>TRBV5-1|TRBJ2-5
ASSPHRGDPEQY
>TRBV5-1|TRBJ2-3
ASSLEGLAADTQY
>TRBV27|TRBJ2-7
ASSSPGQSNEQY
>TRBV29-1|TRBJ2-7
SDLRDRRTEQY